The table lists the clone carrying this T cell receptor beta chain with a few counts. Its antigen is not known. This sample was included in a study of T-cell reconstitution after alpha-beta-depleted transplantation in children. Study-level points and caveats: The high TCRbeta diversity at day 60 in some patients came from surviving recipient T cells and thymic progenitors. After one year, T-cell counts and TCRbeta diversity mostly came from new T cells. The study reportedly traced alpha-beta T cells about two months after transplant to several hundred expanded graft clones.

Preparation of the TCRbeta library involved a method that used unique molecular identifiers. TCRdb analysed the PCR reads with MiXCR anew, one entry per CDR3 protein. The table shows some 550,000 distinct CDR3 sequences, with approximately 22% occurring only once. CDR1 is MDHEN and CDR2 is SYDVKM in the germline V gene. With 5 bases removed from V and 8 bases from J, the gap between germline ends came to 16 bases. The CDR3 extends over 14 amino acids. Sequenced material: PBMCs, mostly from graft donor cells, taken 360 days after TCRalphabeta/CD19-depleted stem cell transplant. This TCR came from a boy under two years old who had a stem cell transplant for acute myeloid leukemia, so the T cells may come from the graft donor. V is TRBV28 and J is TRBJ2-1, with a tentative D call TRBD1 (6 bases). The CDR3 nucleotides read TGTGCCAGCAGTAGCAGCGACAGGAAGGATGAGCAGTTCTTC. It codes for CASSSSDRKDEQFF.